Presented here are 14 T cell receptor beta chains from one specimen sequenced in a study of shared clonotypes between healthy human individuals. Produced via immunoSEQ multiplex PCR; TCRdb's table is partial and in-frame only. The sample records about a million clones, about 80% being singletons. Sequencing input: memory CD4+ T cells from PBMCs. The subset denotes: CD45RA-negative fraction. The receptors derive from a man between 18 and 29 years old in good health. Some clones in this sample may be carry-over from other donors' samples.

This clone has at least ten counts. The chain couples TRBV6-5 to TRBJ2-5; a possible D gene is TRBD2 (6 bases). The end of the DNA fits TRBJ2-7 better, so the J call may be wrong. Germline loops: CDR1 MNHEY, CDR2 SVGAGI. This CDR3 spans 13 amino acids. Here the CDR3 DNA reads TGTGCCAGCAGCCTTGTGGGGGGCTACGAGCAGTACTTC. Amino acid sequence: CASSLVGGYEQYF.

The chain has TRBV28 and TRBJ2-7; D assignment may be TRBD1 or TRBD2 (5 bases each). V lost 4 bases and J lost 0, with 13 bases in between. Looked up from germline, CDR1 is MDHEN and CDR2 is SYDVKM. The CDR3 is 15 amino acids. The CDR3 DNA reads as TGTGCCAGCAGTTCCCTGGGACGGATCTCCTACGAGCAGTACTTC. Its protein product is CASSSLGRISYEQYF.

The V call is TRBV7-9, the J call TRBJ1-3; D possibly corresponds to TRBD1 (6 bases). V was shortened by 5 bases and J by 0 bases, with 8 bases between the two germline ends. Germline lookup yields CDR1 SEHNR and CDR2 FQNEAQ (reference sequence). The CDR3 has 14 residues. The CDR3 sequence is CASSRTVSGNTIYF. In DNA form, the CDR3 reads TGTGCCAGCAGCCGGACAGTCTCTGGAAACACCATATATTTT. The full variable domain, completed using reference TRBV7-9 and TRBJ1-3, is DTGVSQNPRHKITKRGQNVTFRCDPISEHNRLYWYRQTLGQGPEFLTYFQNEAQLEKSRLLSDRFSAERPKGSFSTLEIQRTEQGDSAMYLCASSRTVSGNTIYFGEGSWLTVV.

The V call is TRBV28, the J call TRBJ1-2; 7 nucleotides agree with TRBD1. Germline values: CDR1 MDHEN, CDR2 SYDVKM. The CDR3 contains 14 residues. Germline trimming cut 3 bases from V and 8 bases from J; bases unmatched to any gene: 9. Here the CDR3 reads CASSLSGQELGYTF. CDR3 coding DNA: TGTGCCAGCAGTTTGAGCGGACAGGAGCTAGGCTACACCTTC.

This chain links TRBV7-9 with TRBJ2-5; a possible D gene is TRBD1 (5 bases). The CDR3 loop spans 15 amino acids. V lost 8 bases, J lost 4 bases, and 20 bases lay in between. Germline V gene data show CDR1 as SEHNR and CDR2 as FQNEAQ (reference sequence). DNA of the CDR3: TGTGCCAGCGCCTCGGCAGGGCAGTCGGTAGAGACCCAGTACTTC. This gives the protein CASASAGQSVETQYF.

The chain employs TRBV5-1 and TRBJ1-1, with a possible D match to TRBD1 (5 bases). The germline V gene has CDR1 SGHRS and CDR2 YFSETQ. The V gene lost 5 bases and the J gene lost 1 base, with 12 bases spanning the gap. The CDR3 is 14 residues long. The chain's CDR3 is CASSAGTTNTEAFF. CDR3 coding DNA: TGCGCCAGCAGTGCCGGGACTACGAACACTGAAGCTTTCTTT.

The rearrangement uses TRBV28 and TRBJ2-7; perhaps TRBD1 as D (6 bases). Per germline, CDR1 MDHEN and CDR2 SYDVKM. CDR3 length: 12 amino acids. Trimming stripped 6 bases from V and 9 bases from J, with 15 bases between. CDR3 residues: CASRKQGRTQYF. The CDR3 DNA is TGTGCCAGCAGAAAACAGGGTCGGACGCAGTACTTC.

The chain links TRBV6-5 to TRBJ1-2, with 7 bases aligning to TRBD1. J gave up 4 bases and V 4 bases, and 6 bases lay outside the gene matches. Germline V gene data show CDR1 as MNHEY and CDR2 as SVGAGI. The CDR3 sequence is 14 residues long. For the CDR3, the DNA is TGTGCCAGCAGTTCGGGGACAGTCCGCTATGGCTACACCTTC. Translated, it gives CASSSGTVRYGYTF.

This rearrangement joins TRBV21-1 to TRBJ2-4; the table's TRBD2 call for D was not verified on the DNA. TRBV21-1 is shown as a pseudogene. The CDR3 length is 13 residues. This chain's CDR3 is CASPSGRANIQYF. DNA of the CDR3: TGTGCCAGCCCTAGCGGGAGGGCCAACATTCAGTACTTC.

The CDR3 nucleotides are TGCGCCAGCAGCTTGAAGGGCTGGGAGCAGTACTTC. Translation: CASSLKGWEQYF. V is TRBV5-1 and J is TRBJ2-7; D is ambiguous. V was clipped by 1 base and J by 7 bases, with 9 bases between them. This CDR3 comprises 12 residues. Germline V gene lookup returns CDR1 SGHRS and CDR2 YFSETQ.

This chain connects TRBV19 to TRBJ1-5, with D perhaps matching TRBD1 (5 bases). This CDR3 is 17 amino acids long. Germline assignment: CDR1 LNHDA and CDR2 SQIVND (reference sequence). V was cut by 5 bases and J by 0 bases, with 17 bases left in between. CDR3 amino acids: CASSVRAGQPSNQPQHF. CDR3 DNA: TGTGCCAGTAGTGTTCGAGCGGGGCAGCCTAGCAATCAGCCCCAGCATTTT.

The chain uses TRBV11-2 and TRBJ2-2, with D unclear. CDR3 length: 13 amino acids. CDR1 is SGHAT, CDR2 FQNNGV, per germline. V was cut by 2 bases and J by 4 bases, with 5 bases left in between. The CDR3 here is CASSLQTTGELFF. CDR3 nucleotides: TGTGCCAGCAGCTTACAGACCACCGGGGAGCTGTTTTTT.

This clone was counted only a few times. The CDR3 loop is CASSGGPDSRNTEAFF. In DNA, the CDR3 is TGTGCCAGCAGCGGCGGTCCGGACAGTCGGAACACTGAAGCTTTCTTT. The chain couples TRBV5-6 to TRBJ1-1; weak D call: TRBD1 (6 bases). The CDR3 length is 16 residues. Germline V gene sequence: CDR1 SGHDT, CDR2 YYEEEE. Trimming left V 4 bases short and J 1 base short, with 17 bases between. Variable domain in full (rest from reference TRBV5-6 and TRBJ1-1): DAGVTQSPTHLIKTRGQQVTLRCSPKSGHDTVSWYQQALGQGPQFIFQYYEEEERQRGNFPDRFSGHQFPNYSSELNVNALLLGDSALYLCASSGGPDSRNTEAFFGQGTRLTVV.

The chain uses TRBV10-3 and TRBJ2-3, with 8 bases lining up with TRBD2. V shed 6 bases, J shed 5 bases, and the junction held 7 bases outside the gene matches. This CDR3 spans 14 amino acids. Per germline, CDR1 ENHRY and CDR2 SYGVKD. Written as DNA, the CDR3 is TGTGCCATCAGGGGGACTAGTAAGGAAGATACGCAGTATTTT. Its protein product is CAIRGTSKEDTQYF.